Shown below are 15 T cell receptor beta chains from a single sample sequenced in a study of T cells in tumors after PD-1 blockade. TCRdb's copy holds only in-frame clones and misses some; the assay was immunoSEQ multiplex PCR. The sample has some 8,700 clones; 65% are singletons. Here the sequenced sample was tumor tissue, taken after anti-PD-1 treatment. These receptors originate from a human donor with basal cell carcinoma.

This clone was seen only a few times. V and J are TRBV27 and TRBJ2-1; D gene ambiguous. Germline values: CDR1 MNHEY, CDR2 SMNVEV (reference sequence). The CDR3 sequence is 15 residues long. V lost 5 bases to trimming and J lost 3 bases, with 14 bases between them. The CDR3 region is CASSTRAASYNEQFF. CDR3 DNA sequence: TGTGCCAGCAGTACCCGGGCTGCGAGCTACAATGAGCAGTTCTTC.

The chain is built from TRBV7-2 and TRBJ2-1; TRBD2 aligns across 11 bases. V shed 5 bases, J shed 2 bases, and the junction held 5 bases outside the gene matches. In germline, CDR1 is SGHTA, CDR2 FQGNSA. CDR3 length: 16 amino acids. DNA for the CDR3: TGTGCCAGCAGCAGTAGCGGGGGGGCCACCTACAATGAGCAGTTCTTC. Its translation is CASSSSGGATYNEQFF.

This sequence joins TRBV6-5 and TRBJ1-1; 11 nucleotides agree with TRBD1. V shed 9 bases, J shed 4 bases, and the junction held 10 bases outside the gene matches. The CDR3 extends over 15 amino acids. Per germline, CDR1 MNHEY and CDR2 SVGAGI. The CDR3 sequence is CASKPGQGVPTEAFF. In nucleotides, the CDR3 is TGTGCCAGTAAACCGGGACAGGGGGTTCCCACTGAAGCTTTCTTT.

The chain links TRBV5-1 to TRBJ1-2; D is uncertain. The CDR3 is made up of 14 amino acids. Trimming shortened V by 5 bases and J by 6 bases, and 17 bases separated the two germline ends. In germline, CDR1 is SGHRS, CDR2 YFSETQ. The CDR3 here is CASSPSDSRDGYTF. The CDR3 DNA sequence: TGCGCCAGCAGTCCGAGCGATTCCCGGGATGGCTACACCTTC.

The V gene is TRBV2, the J gene TRBJ2-7; possibly TRBD1 for D (6 bases). Germline values: CDR1 SNHLY, CDR2 FYNNEI. The V gene lost 3 bases and the J gene lost 7 bases, with 19 bases spanning the gap. The CDR3 spans 15 residues. For the CDR3, the DNA is TGTGCCAGCAGTGAGGACAGCCGACGAATTAAGGAGCAGTACTTC. This gives the protein CASSEDSRRIKEQYF.

Details on this clone: The sample holds other DNA sequences that translate to the same CDR3. In nucleotides, the CDR3 is TGTGCCAGTAGTATGGCGGGGGGCCCGAATACTGAAGCTTTCTTT. The encoded protein is CASSMAGGPNTEAFF. The chain combines TRBV19 with TRBJ1-1, with D perhaps matching TRBD1 (6 bases). The germline CDR1 and CDR2 sequences are LNHDA and SQIVND (reference sequence). Between the trimmed V and J ends, which lost 3 bases and 5 bases, there was a span of 16 bases. This CDR3 spans 15 amino acids.

The chain has TRBV18 and TRBJ2-3, with D maybe TRBD2 (6 bases). The CDR3 sequence is 17 residues long. The germline V gene encodes CDR1 KGHSH and CDR2 LQKENI. V dropped 3 bases and J dropped 1 base, with 17 bases sitting between them. CDR3 sequence reads: CASSPLMTPSGTDTQYF. As DNA, the CDR3 is TGTGCCAGCTCACCCCTCATGACCCCTAGCGGCACAGATACGCAGTATTTT.

This clone was seen a few times. This chain links TRBV6-4 with TRBJ2-3, with 9 bases fitting TRBD2. Germline CDR1 and CDR2: MRHNA and SNTAGT. With 2 bases clipped from V and 0 bases from J, the junction kept 0 bases outside the gene matches. This CDR3 contains 15 residues. In DNA, the CDR3 is TGTGCCAGCAGTGACGGGACTAGCAGCACAGATACGCAGTATTTT. Encoded protein: CASSDGTSSTDTQYF.

The chain links TRBV11-2 to TRBJ2-1; 13 bases match TRBD2. The CDR3 runs to 18 residues. Germline V CDR1 and CDR2: SGHAT, FQNNGV. V gave up 7 bases and J gave up 0 bases; unmatched junction bases: 9. The CDR3: CASIQSGTSGVSYNEQFF. The DNA for the CDR3 is TGTGCCAGCATCCAATCCGGGACTAGCGGGGTCTCCTACAATGAGCAGTTCTTC.

The V and J genes are TRBV7-8 and TRBJ2-3; D is possibly TRBD2 (7 bases). Between the trimmed V and J ends, which lost 5 bases and 5 bases, there was a span of 23 bases. The CDR3 covers 17 residues. CDR1 and CDR2 (germline): SGHVS, FQNEAQ. CDR3 DNA sequence: TGTGCCAGCAGCAGGAGGGTAGGGGGGGAGCACAGAGATACGCAGTATTTT. Protein product: CASSRRVGGEHRDTQYF.

V gene TRBV3-1 (or the pseudogene TRBV3-2) combines with J gene TRBJ2-7, with D maybe TRBD1 (6 bases). The CDR3 runs to 16 residues. V lost 4 bases, J lost 7 bases, and 23 bases lay in between. Germline CDR1 reads LGHDT; CDR2 reads YNNKEL (reference sequence). CDR3 sequence reads: CASSLGGGSPLGEQYF. Written as DNA, the CDR3 is TGTGCCAGCAGCCTTGGGGGCGGCAGTCCTTTAGGAGAGCAGTACTTC.

Only a few counts were recorded for this clone. This chain connects TRBV7-3 to TRBJ1-1; D call uncertain. The germline V gene has CDR1 SGHTA and CDR2 FQGTGA. Deletions cut 3 bases from V and 1 base from J, with 6 bases between. CDR3 length equals 13 residues. CDR3 nucleotide sequence: TGTGCCAGCAGCTTGACCCCGAACACTGAAGCTTTCTTT. Its protein product is CASSLTPNTEAFF.

The rearrangement joins TRBV5-5 to TRBJ1-5; no definite D call. V lost 4 bases and J 2 bases, leaving 13 bases between the germline ends. The CDR3 runs 15 residues. Germline-derived CDR1 and CDR2 are SGHKS and YYEKEE (reference sequence). The DNA of the CDR3 is TGTGCCAGCAGCCAAAGGGTAGCGGGCAATCAGCCCCAGCATTTT. It yields the protein CASSQRVAGNQPQHF.

This clone is large within its sample. Other DNA sequences in this specimen translate into the identical CDR3. The chain couples TRBV2 to TRBJ1-1, with TRBD1 as a possible D gene (6 bases). Germline CDR1 is SNHLY and CDR2 is FYNNEI. The CDR3 has 12 residues. Trimming stripped 6 bases from V and 4 bases from J, with 9 bases between. CDR3 coding DNA: TGTGCCAGCAGCACAGGGTCCACTGAAGCTTTCTTT. Protein sequence: CASSTGSTEAFF. Combining the CDR3 with reference TRBV2 and TRBJ1-1 gives the whole variable domain EPEVTQTPSHQVTQMGQEVILRCVPISNHLYFYWYRQILGQKVEFLVSFYNNEISEKSEIFDDQFSVERPDGSNFTLKIRSTKLEDSAMYFCASSTGSTEAFFGQGTRLTVV.

This sequence joins TRBV4-2 and TRBJ2-5; 12 bases line up with TRBD2. Per germline, CDR1 LGHNA and CDR2 YNFKEQ. The CDR3 is made up of 18 amino acids. Trimming took 1 base from V and 5 from J; bases not matched to a gene: 11. The CDR3 sequence: CASSQARQVLAGGETQYF. The CDR3 coding sequence is TGTGCCAGCAGCCAAGCCCGCCAGGTACTAGCGGGGGGCGAGACCCAGTACTTC.